This T cell receptor beta chain is from a study of cytotoxic CD8 clonotypes in ibrutinib-treated CLL (dated by TCRdb to the early 2020s). With respect to the entire study: The cohort was composed of around twelve relapsed/refractory and about 15 treatment-naive patients; IGHV unmutated status was identified in 17 patients. Partial responses were observed in about 24 patients and complete responses in 2; after a median follow-up of around 68 months, remission was maintained in roughly 15 patients and progression was observed in approximately 12. The response samples were drawn at a median of approximately 11 months into treatment, with a range of about 6 to 40 months. An average of 255,043 productive templates and 80,000 to 95,000 productive rearrangements was obtained per sample. Of the 90 or so participants in the trial, roughly 26 had longitudinal samples available. Cryopreserved peripheral blood mononuclear cells were obtained prior to treatment, at the time of response, and at either disease progression or sustained remission. Every sample from remission and from progressive disease was obtained while the patients were still on ibrutinib. Overall results and qualifications from the work: Clonality rose at ibrutinib response, remained stable during sustained remission, and dropped back toward baseline at progression. Public clonotypes were rare and either shrank or stayed stable during treatment, and the rise in clonality at ibrutinib response reflected expansion of private clonotypes. Baseline clonality exceeded that of age-matched healthy donors and correlated strongly with circulating CD8+ T-cell counts. Lymph node repertoires were not examined, and the timing of sampling was not matched between patients in sustained remission and those whose disease progressed.

A MiSeq instrument was used for deep resolution sequencing, which targeted depths ranging from 1 in 1 million up to 1 in 200,000 T cells, with coverage averaging 10x for each clonotype. TCR beta libraries were generated with the immunoSEQ hsTCRB Kit. The published analysis was carried out like this. ImmunoSEQ Data Assistant and ImmunoSEQ Analyzer were used for data analysis, and V, D and J genes were assigned according to IMGT definitions. Clonality, which ranges from 0 to 1, was calculated by subtracting the normalized Shannon entropy of productive rearrangement frequencies from one. Only overrepresented clonotypes making up at least 0.05% of the repertoire of each patient were included in the public clonotype analysis. Fewer than 15 repertoires from age-matched healthy donors, obtained from immuneACCESS, served as clonality controls. TCRdb mirrors the immuneACCESS table, restricted to in-frame sequences. Some clones are absent from its copies; in checked studies, under half trace to an unresolved V gene, and the reason for the others is unknown. D and trimming come from the DNA, and the V and J calls and clone size come from that table. This sample holds 300,000 or so clones; roughly 70% were observed only once. The ten largest clones capture 5% to 6.5% of the sample.

CDR3 length: 19 amino acids, cysteine to phenylalanine. CDR3 DNA is the only sequence kept; it has 57 bases, read in frame from the first base. V lost 7 bases and J lost 0 bases, and the count of bases not matched to a germline gene is 16. CDR1 and CDR2 (SGHRS, YFSETQ) derive from the germline V gene. Approximately 2 micrograms of genomic DNA were extracted from cryopreserved PBMCs for TCR beta library preparation. Longitudinal blood samples from CLL patients receiving ibrutinib monotherapy were subjected to high-throughput TCR beta sequencing. The patients took part in an open-label, single-center phase 2 trial of ibrutinib monotherapy. In regard to this clone: Its antigen is still unknown. Base-call qualities are not available, and no considerably larger clone is one nucleotide away.

The starting material was PBMCs, obtained after 36 months of ibrutinib treatment. Recombination linked TRBV5-1 to TRBJ2-6; 7 junctional bases match TRBD2. This TCR derives from a human donor with chronic lymphocytic leukemia. The CDR3 is CASRKVWAGDASGANVLTF. The nucleotide sequence is TGCGCCAGCCGGAAGGTCTGGGCGGGGGACGCCTCTGGGGCCAACGTCCTGACTTTC. The full variable domain, completed from the reference TRBV5-1 and TRBJ2-6 proteins outside the CDR3, reads KAGVTQTPRYLIKTRGQQVTLSCSPISGHRSVSWYQQTPGQGLQFLFEYFSETQRNKGNFPGRFSGRQFSNSRSEMNVSTLELGDSALYLCASRKVWAGDASGANVLTFGAGSRLTVL.